These T cell receptor beta chains were read from a single sample in a study of shared clonotypes between healthy human individuals. Only in-frame clones appear in the TCRdb table, and some are missing; sequencing was by immunoSEQ multiplex PCR. The data hold about 2.3 million clones, with 92% observed a single time. Sequencing input: naive CD4+ T cells from PBMCs. The receptors come from a man between 18 and 29 years old in good health. Some clones in this sample may be carry-over from other donors' samples. CDR3s include the opening cysteine and the closing phenylalanine or tryptophan. A D gene is named only where the DNA matches it firmly. Size is omitted from some rows. Given values are once, few, many or a class for expanded clones.

j_call	v_call	clone_size	d_call	cdr3_aa	cdr3_nt
TRBJ2-1	TRBV27	NA	TRBD2	CASSPRDRVKETSGRNYNEQFF	TGTGCCAGCAGTCCTAGGGACAGGGTAAAGGAGACTAGCGGGAGGAACTACAATGAGCAGTTCTTC
TRBJ2-7	TRBV6-5	NA	NA	CASSYGLSYSYEQYF	TGTGCCAGCAGTTACGGCTTGTCGTACTCCTACGAGCAGTACTTC
TRBJ1-2	TRBV7-9	NA	NA	CASSLAFLPGTF	TGTGCCAGCAGCTTAGCCTTCCTACCCGGGACCTTC
TRBJ2-7	TRBV2	once	TRBD1	CASSFLGQGFYEQYF	TGTGCCAGCAGTTTTCTAGGACAGGGTTTCTACGAGCAGTACTTC
TRBJ1-4	TRBV5-8	once	NA	CASSLTGYDEKLFF	TGTGCCAGCAGCTTAACAGGGTACGACGAAAAACTGTTTTTT
TRBJ1-5	TRBV19	NA	NA	CASRSLSGPQHF	TGTGCCAGTAGATCTTTAAGTGGGCCCCAGCATTTT
TRBJ2-3	TRBV5-1	NA	NA	CASRNHGFGNTDTQYF	TGCGCCAGCAGAAACCATGGGTTCGGGAACACAGATACGCAGTATTTT
TRBJ2-1	TRBV4-3	NA	NA	CASSLSPRSYNEQFF	TGCGCCAGCAGCCTATCACCCCGCTCCTACAATGAGCAGTTCTTC
TRBJ2-3	TRBV6-6	NA	NA	CASSYFTDTQYF	TGTGCCAGCAGTTACTTCACAGATACGCAGTATTTT
TRBJ2-5	TRBV12-2	NA	NA	CASRCGRAGETQYF	TGTGCAAGTCGCTGCGGGAGGGCCGGAGAGACCCAGTACTTC
TRBJ2-7	TRBV4-1	NA	NA	CASSAPGSRGEQYF	TGCGCCAGCAGCGCCCCCGGGAGTCGGGGGGAGCAGTACTTC
TRBJ2-2	TRBV7-3	NA	NA	CASSLGSTNTGELFF	TGTGCCAGCAGCTTAGGATCCACGAACACCGGGGAGCTGTTTTTT
TRBJ2-7	TRBV28	NA	TRBD2	CASGLGREWYEQYF	TGTGCCAGTGGGCTGGGGCGGGAGTGGTACGAGCAGTACTTC
TRBJ1-1	TRBV5-4	NA	TRBD1	CASSYDRATEAFF	TGTGCCAGCAGCTACGACAGGGCAACTGAAGCTTTCTTT
TRBJ2-7	TRBV7-2	NA	NA	CASKVRGYPDYEQYF	TGTGCCAGTAAAGTAAGGGGCTACCCTGACTACGAGCAGTACTTC
TRBJ2-6	TRBV5-1	NA	TRBD2	CASSLMTSGSTGANVLTF	TGCGCCAGCAGCTTGATGACTAGCGGGAGTACTGGGGCCAACGTCCTGACTTTC
TRBJ1-1	TRBV14	NA	NA	CASSQHTTLLEAFF	TGTGCCAGCAGCCAACACACGACCCTCTTGGAAGCTTTCTTT
TRBJ1-4	TRBV7-9	once	NA	CASSPLGTADEKLFF	TGTGCCAGCAGTCCTCTAGGGACGGCAGATGAAAAACTGTTTTTT
TRBJ2-1	TRBV9	NA	TRBD2	CASSALAGGYNEQFF	TGTGCCAGCAGCGCCTTAGCGGGAGGGTACAATGAGCAGTTCTTC
TRBJ2-5	TRBV5-4	NA	NA	CASSYRGGQETQYF	TGTGCCAGCAGCTACCGCGGCGGCCAAGAGACCCAGTACTTC
TRBJ2-3	TRBV5-1	NA	TRBD2	CASSRGGISTDTQYF	TGCGCCAGCAGCCGGGGGGGAATCAGCACAGATACGCAGTATTTT
TRBJ1-5	TRBV28	NA	NA	CASRKRTGNSNQPQHF	TGTGCCAGCAGGAAACGGACGGGGAATAGCAATCAGCCCCAGCATTTT
TRBJ1-6	TRBV30	NA	NA	CAWSVSPLRGNSPLHF	TGTGCCTGGAGTGTAAGTCCCCTAAGGGGTAATTCACCCCTCCACTTT
TRBJ2-7	TRBV9	NA	TRBD1	CASSVFGTGNYEQYF	TGTGCCAGCAGCGTATTTGGGACAGGAAATTACGAGCAGTACTTC
TRBJ2-1	TRBV5-4	NA	NA	CASSLEGRLSYNEQFF	TGTGCCAGCAGCTTGGAGGGCAGATTGTCCTACAATGAGCAGTTCTTC
TRBJ1-1	TRBV28	few	NA	CASSLSQMNTEAFF	TGTGCCAGCAGTTTATCCCAGATGAACACTGAAGCTTTCTTT
TRBJ2-3	TRBV15	once	TRBD2	CATSRDPGVAGVPDTQYF	TGTGCCACCAGCAGAGATCCCGGCGTGGCGGGAGTACCAGATACGCAGTATTTT
TRBJ1-1	TRBV11-1	NA	TRBD1	CASSLQGGNTEAFF	TGTGCCAGCAGCTTGCAGGGGGGGAACACTGAAGCTTTCTTT
TRBJ2-5	TRBV27	NA	TRBD1	CASSRRQGGLETQYF	TGTGCCAGCAGTAGGAGACAGGGCGGTCTGGAGACCCAGTACTTC
TRBJ2-7	TRBV20-1	NA	NA	CSASGSNEQYF	TGCAGTGCTAGCGGGAGTAACGAGCAGTACTTC
TRBJ2-5	TRBV5-1	NA	TRBD1	CASSLVQGAETQYF	TGCGCCAGCAGCTTGGTGCAGGGGGCGGAGACCCAGTACTTC
TRBJ2-5	TRBV7-6	NA	NA	CASSFTYQETQYF	TGTGCCAGCAGCTTCACGTACCAAGAGACCCAGTACTTC
TRBJ1-5	TRBV15	NA	NA	CATSPSSNQPQHF	TGTGCCACCAGTCCCTCAAGCAATCAGCCCCAGCATTTT
TRBJ2-2	TRBV7-2	NA	NA	CASSPPFPGELFF	TGTGCCAGCAGCCCCCCCTTCCCCGGGGAGCTGTTTTTT
TRBJ2-2	TRBV5-5	NA	NA	CASSFAGELFF	TGTGCCAGCAGCTTTGCCGGGGAGCTGTTTTTT
TRBJ1-1	TRBV5-1	NA	NA	CASSSGPSLNTEAFF	TGCGCCAGCAGCTCGGGGCCCAGCTTGAACACTGAAGCTTTCTTT
TRBJ1-4	TRBV7-2	NA	NA	CASSLKSEKLFF	TGTGCCAGCAGCCTAAAGAGTGAAAAACTGTTTTTT
TRBJ2-1	TRBV2	NA	TRBD2	CASRTSGTWNNEQFF	TGTGCCAGCAGGACTAGCGGGACTTGGAACAATGAGCAGTTCTTC
TRBJ1-4	TRBV28	NA	TRBD1	CASRTGGETNEKLFF	TGTGCCAGCCGGACAGGGGGGGAAACTAATGAAAAACTGTTTTTT
TRBJ2-2	TRBV5-1	NA	TRBD2	CASSPPLAGDAGELFF	TGCGCCAGCAGCCCGCCCCTAGCGGGGGACGCCGGGGAGCTGTTTTTT
TRBJ1-3	TRBV30	NA	TRBD1	CAQGGNTLSGNTIYF	TGTGCCCAGGGGGGGAACACCCTCTCTGGAAACACCATATATTTT
TRBJ2-6	TRBV15	NA	NA	CATSRVPGVWSGANVLTF	TGTGCCACCAGCAGAGTTCCCGGGGTATGGTCTGGGGCCAACGTCCTGACTTTC
TRBJ2-2	TRBV18	NA	NA	CASSYGLPGTGELFF	TGTGCCAGCTCTTACGGGTTGCCGGGCACCGGGGAGCTGTTTTTT
TRBJ2-7	TRBV5-4	NA	TRBD2	CASSPGGTSGSRYEQYF	TGTGCCAGCAGCCCAGGGGGGACTAGCGGGAGTCGCTACGAGCAGTACTTC
TRBJ2-3	TRBV18	NA	NA	CASSPLAGKSTDTQYF	TGTGCCAGCTCACCACTCGCCGGGAAAAGCACAGATACGCAGTATTTT